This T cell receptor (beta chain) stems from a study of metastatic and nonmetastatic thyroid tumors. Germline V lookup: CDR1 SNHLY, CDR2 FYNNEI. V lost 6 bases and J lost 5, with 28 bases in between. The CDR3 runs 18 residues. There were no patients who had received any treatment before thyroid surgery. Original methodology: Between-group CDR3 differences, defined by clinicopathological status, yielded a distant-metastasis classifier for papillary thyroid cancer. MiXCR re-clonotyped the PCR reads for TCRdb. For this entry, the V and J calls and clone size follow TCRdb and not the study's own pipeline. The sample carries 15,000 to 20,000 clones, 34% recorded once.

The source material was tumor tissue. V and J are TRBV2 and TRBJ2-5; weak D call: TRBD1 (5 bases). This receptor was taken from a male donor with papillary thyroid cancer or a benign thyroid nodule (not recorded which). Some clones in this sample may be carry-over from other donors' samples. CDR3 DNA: TGTGCCAGCAGGGCAGGACATGTCCCCATGGGTAGCCCTGAGACCCAGTACTTC. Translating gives CASRAGHVPMGSPETQYF.